This TCR beta chain was recorded in a study of blood T cell repertoires in COVID-19 (TCRdb year 2020). For the wider study: The collaborator samples originated in the United States, Italy and Spain and spanned the acute and convalescent phases of COVID-19. The prospective study material was composed of cDNA or gDNA derived from T cells, B-cell-depleted T cells, or PBMCs. Subjects who had been exposed to COVID-19, were actively infected with it, or had recovered from it provided the deeply sampled blood TCRbeta repertoires that made up the dataset. The repertoires were released in a freely available public database intended as a resource for research on the immune response to SARS-CoV-2. Samples came from the ongoing ImmuneRACE study (first 160 participants) plus 1,254 subjects from 6 global collaborators. Sample metadata almost always included a de-identified subject ID, COVID-19 status, age in years and sex. Where available, HLA class I and class II types were obtained from metadata supplied by the sample provider rather than from assay-based typing. Overall results and qualifications from the work: The amount of clinical and demographic metadata varied by source and participant and was provided uncurated.

TCRbeta CDR3 regions were amplified from genomic DNA using the immunoSEQ Assay, a bias-controlled multiplex PCR. Per the authors' processing: Within the assay, amplification of reference gene primers was used to estimate how many nucleated cells each sample contained. To quantify the absolute abundance of each unique TCRbeta CDR3 rearrangement, sequence reads were collapsed and filtered. For each sample, productive Simpson clonality was calculated as the square root of Simpson's diversity index across productive rearrangements. TCRdb provides this immuneACCESS table in a form limited to in-frame rearrangements. Some clones are lacking; in checked studies, under half of them reflect an unresolved V gene, and why the rest are absent is not known. The D gene and trimming were derived from the DNA, and the V and J assignments and clone size from that table. The sample table holds more than 80,000 clones, of which around 90% were seen once. Approximately 7% of the sample is taken by the ten largest.

This clone was picked up one time. Its antigen is still unknown. Per-base qualities were not stored, and no clone one base away is much larger. CDR1 and CDR2, per the germline V gene, are SGHVS and FNYEAQ. From cysteine to phenylalanine, the CDR3 is 15 amino acids long. Left in the record is the CDR3 DNA by itself, 45 bases read in frame from the first base. Cut back by 1 base and 2 bases, the V and J ends lie 8 bases apart. At one collaborating source in Seattle, patients were enrolled during active infection and were followed longitudinally through the course of disease. Collaborating institutions collected whole blood in K2EDTA tubes following their own protocols. Collaborator samples were shipped for TCRbeta analysis as frozen whole blood, isolated PBMCs, or DNA extracted from either sample type.

The sequence came from a man between 18 and 29 years old with COVID-19, enrolled during active disease. Sequencing was carried out using peripheral blood. This chain is built from TRBV7-6 and TRBJ1-4; the D segment cannot be called with confidence. Here is the DNA: TGTGCCAGCAGCTTAGGAGGTTACACTAATGAAAAACTGTTTTTT. It translates as CASSLGGYTNEKLFF.